A selection of T cell receptor beta chains follows, all from one sample in a study of blood T cell repertoires in COVID-19. The data were produced by immunoSEQ multiplex PCR, yet TCRdb's version contains in-frame clones alone and is incomplete. The sample lists approximately 210,000 clones, around 80% seen once, with 15% to 20% in the top ten. Sequencing used peripheral blood. The receptors shown here come from a human donor in a cohort sampled during active COVID-19. CDR3s include the opening cysteine and the closing phenylalanine or tryptophan. Fields, in order: J gene, V gene, D gene, clone size, CDR3 DNA, CDR3 protein. A D gene is named only where the DNA matches it firmly. Not all rows give a size; the values are once, few, many and, for expanded clones, a class.

J: TRBJ1-1
V: TRBV28
D: .
size: .
DNA: TGTGCCAGCAGTTTCGACAGGCCTTCGAACACTGAAGCTTTCTTT
CDR3: CASSFDRPSNTEAFF

J: TRBJ2-5
V: TRBV7-6
D: .
size: .
DNA: TGTGCCAGCAGCTTAGGCCCAGGGTACCAAGAGACCCAGTACTTC
CDR3: CASSLGPGYQETQYF

J: TRBJ2-7
V: TRBV3-1/TRBV3-2
D: .
size: .
DNA: TGTGCCACCCTGGGGGCGGCTGGGTACGAGCAGTACTTC
CDR3: CATLGAAGYEQYF

J: TRBJ2-3
V: TRBV10-3
D: .
size: once
DNA: TGTGCCATCGGAAGGGGGGGGACACAAACTAGCACAGATACGCAGTATTTT
CDR3: CAIGRGGTQTSTDTQYF

J: TRBJ2-1
V: TRBV24-1
D: TRBD1
size: .
DNA: TGTGCCACCAGTGATTTTAGACAGGGTTTAAATGAGCAGTTCTTC
CDR3: CATSDFRQGLNEQFF

J: TRBJ2-3
V: TRBV5-6
D: .
size: .
DNA: TGTGCCAGCAGCCTAGGTGCTACGCAGTATTTT
CDR3: CASSLGATQYF

J: TRBJ1-2
V: TRBV7-2
D: TRBD1
size: few
DNA: TGTGCCAGCAGCACACGGCCAGGGGGCGGTTATGGCTACACCTTC
CDR3: CASSTRPGGGYGYTF

J: TRBJ2-3
V: TRBV2
D: TRBD2
size: .
DNA: TGTGCCAGCAGTCGGGGGAGGGCAGATACGCAGTATTTT
CDR3: CASSRGRADTQYF

J: TRBJ2-3
V: TRBV5-6
D: .
size: .
DNA: TGTGCCAGCAGCTTAACGGGAGTAAGCACAGATACGCAGTATTTT
CDR3: CASSLTGVSTDTQYF

J: TRBJ2-5
V: TRBV7-3
D: .
size: .
DNA: TGTGCCAGCAGCTCTCAGGTCCAAGAGACCCAGTACTTC
CDR3: CASSSQVQETQYF

J: TRBJ2-6
V: TRBV29-1
D: .
size: .
DNA: TGCAGCGTGTCGGGGAGTGGGGCCAACGTCCTGACTTTC
CDR3: CSVSGSGANVLTF

J: TRBJ1-6
V: TRBV27
D: .
size: .
DNA: TGTGCCAGCAGTTTGCAGGGTTTGAATTCACCCCTCCACTTT
CDR3: CASSLQGLNSPLHF

J: TRBJ2-1
V: TRBV27
D: TRBD2
size: .
DNA: TGTGCCAGTCTAAGCGGGGGGCTCTCCTACAATGAGCAGTTCTTC
CDR3: CASLSGGLSYNEQFF

J: TRBJ1-1
V: TRBV7-6
D: TRBD1
size: .
DNA: TGTGCCAGCAGCACACGACAGGGGGCGAACACTGAAGCTTTCTTT
CDR3: CASSTRQGANTEAFF

J: TRBJ1-1
V: TRBV28
D: .
size: .
DNA: TGTGCCAGCAGCCTCCCCGGGACACCGCTAGAAGCTTTCTTT
CDR3: CASSLPGTPLEAFF

J: TRBJ1-5
V: TRBV30
D: .
size: .
DNA: TGTGCCTGGAGCCCGGTGAACGGGCCCCAGCATTTT
CDR3: CAWSPVNGPQHF

J: TRBJ2-2
V: TRBV5-1
D: TRBD1
size: .
DNA: TGCGCCAGCAGTGGGGGACAGGGTGTTCGTGGGGAGCTGTTTTTT
CDR3: CASSGGQGVRGELFF

J: TRBJ1-1
V: TRBV11-2
D: .
size: .
DNA: TGTGCCAGCGTGAAGGGGGGGTTGGGAGCTTTCTTT
CDR3: CASVKGGLGAFF

J: TRBJ1-1
V: TRBV6-5
D: TRBD1
size: .
DNA: TGTGCCAGCATCGGACAGGTGAACACTGAAGCTTTCTTT
CDR3: CASIGQVNTEAFF

J: TRBJ1-6
V: TRBV18
D: .
size: once
DNA: TGTGCCAGCTCACAAGGACAGATTTGGGCCCTCCACTTT
CDR3: CASSQGQIWALHF

J: TRBJ2-3
V: TRBV18
D: .
size: .
DNA: TGTGCCAGCTCACGGTCCAGTTTCACAGATACGCAGTATTTT
CDR3: CASSRSSFTDTQYF

J: TRBJ2-7
V: TRBV28
D: TRBD1
size: once
DNA: TGTGCCAGCAGTGCCCCGGGACAGAACTACGAGCAGTACTTC
CDR3: CASSAPGQNYEQYF

J: TRBJ2-3
V: TRBV24-1
D: TRBD1
size: few
DNA: TGTGCCACCACGGCAGGGGGCTCAGATACGCAGTATTTT
CDR3: CATTAGGSDTQYF

J: TRBJ1-2
V: TRBV28
D: .
size: .
DNA: TGTGCCAGCAGGAAGCCCAACTATGGCTACACCTTC
CDR3: CASRKPNYGYTF

J: TRBJ1-1
V: TRBV7-9
D: .
size: .
DNA: TGTGCCAGCAGCCTACTTTCAACGAACACTGAAGCTTTCTTT
CDR3: CASSLLSTNTEAFF

J: TRBJ2-6
V: TRBV9
D: TRBD1
size: .
DNA: TGTGCCAGCAGCGTAGATCCGGGACAGGGGTTGGGGGCCAACGTCCTGACTTTC
CDR3: CASSVDPGQGLGANVLTF

J: TRBJ1-5
V: TRBV6-5
D: .
size: .
DNA: TGTGCCAGCAGTACACAGTTTCAGCCCCAGCATTTT
CDR3: CASSTQFQPQHF

J: TRBJ2-1
V: TRBV10-1
D: TRBD1
size: .
DNA: TGCGCCAGCAGCCCGGGACAGGTAGGGAATGAGCAGTTCTTC
CDR3: CASSPGQVGNEQFF

J: TRBJ1-1
V: TRBV7-6
D: .
size: .
DNA: TGTGCCAGCAGCTTAGTACTCTTTCCAGGGTCTAAGGACACTGAAGCTTTCTTT
CDR3: CASSLVLFPGSKDTEAFF

J: TRBJ1-3
V: TRBV2
D: TRBD1
size: .
DNA: TGTGCCAGCAAGGGGGCGGTCGGAAACACCATATATTTT
CDR3: CASKGAVGNTIYF

J: TRBJ1-5
V: TRBV19
D: .
size: .
DNA: TGTGCCAGTAGGGAAGACTATAGCAATCAGCCCCAGCATTTT
CDR3: CASREDYSNQPQHF

J: TRBJ1-1
V: TRBV19
D: .
size: .
DNA: TGTGCCAGTAGTACCTTCGGCGGGACTGAAGCTTTCTTT
CDR3: CASSTFGGTEAFF

J: TRBJ1-3
V: TRBV19
D: .
size: .
DNA: TGTGCCAGTACCAGACAGGATATCTCCGGAAACACCATATATTTT
CDR3: CASTRQDISGNTIYF

J: TRBJ1-1
V: TRBV6-5
D: .
size: .
DNA: TGTGCCAGCAGTTCCCCAGGGGAGAAAGCTTTCTTT
CDR3: CASSSPGEKAFF

J: TRBJ1-1
V: TRBV2
D: .
size: .
DNA: TGTGCCAGCACGCGGGGGCACGGCACTGAAGCTTTCTTT
CDR3: CASTRGHGTEAFF

J: TRBJ2-1
V: TRBV10-2
D: TRBD2
size: once
DNA: TGCGCCAGCAGTGTGAGTCGGACTAGCGGGGGAGACAATGAGCAGTTCTTC
CDR3: CASSVSRTSGGDNEQFF

J: TRBJ1-3
V: TRBV9
D: .
size: .
DNA: TGTGCCAGCAGCGCACAAGCCGGGAGAATTAGAAACACCATATATTTT
CDR3: CASSAQAGRIRNTIYF

J: TRBJ2-5
V: TRBV9
D: TRBD2
size: .
DNA: TGTGCCAGCAGCTCAGCAACCGGGACTAGCTCCAAGACCCAGTACTTC
CDR3: CASSSATGTSSKTQYF

J: TRBJ1-6
V: TRBV19
D: TRBD1
size: .
DNA: TGTGCCAGTAGTATCCTCGCCGGGACAGATAATTCACCCCTCCACTTT
CDR3: CASSILAGTDNSPLHF

J: TRBJ2-3
V: TRBV7-9
D: TRBD2
size: .
DNA: TGTGCCAGCGGATTTAGCGGGAGGGGCGGAGATACGCAGTATTTT
CDR3: CASGFSGRGGDTQYF

J: TRBJ1-1
V: TRBV5-1
D: TRBD1
size: .
DNA: TGCGCCAGCAGCTTGGGCCCATTGACAGGGGGCAACACTGAAGCTTTCTTT
CDR3: CASSLGPLTGGNTEAFF

J: TRBJ2-2
V: TRBV19
D: .
size: .
DNA: TGTGCCAGTAGTATAGCAGGGGCCGGGGAGCTGTTTTTT
CDR3: CASSIAGAGELFF